One sample yielded the 21 T cell receptor beta chains listed below, sequenced in a study of shared clonotypes between healthy human individuals. Here immunoSEQ multiplex PCR was the method, and the copy in TCRdb shows in-frame clones only, minus some. The sample consists of more than 2 million clones, approximately 94% of them appearing once. The sample was naive CD4+ T cells sorted from blood. The subset here: CD45RA+ positively selected. The receptors derive from a man younger than 35 in good health.

The rearrangement links TRBV4-1 to TRBJ2-5; D is unclear. Judging by the DNA end, TRBJ2-7 fits better; the J call may be wrong. CDR1 is MGHRA, CDR2 YSYEKL, per germline. This CDR3 is 17 amino acids long. In nucleotides, the CDR3 is TGCGCCAGCAGCCGCTCATTGTCGGCCGGAGAGAGATACGAGCAGTACTTC. Protein product: CASSRSLSAGERYEQYF.

V usage is TRBV7-9 and J usage is TRBJ2-5, with 8 positions matching TRBD1. With 4 bases clipped from V and 10 bases from J, the junction kept 17 bases outside the gene matches. CDR1 and CDR2 (germline): SEHNR, FQNEAQ (reference sequence). The CDR3 is 16 residues long. The CDR3 region is CASSSTAGTGTTSQYF. CDR3 coding DNA: TGTGCCAGCAGCTCGACGGCCGGGACAGGAACCACGAGCCAGTACTTC.

The gene calls are TRBV6-5 and TRBJ1-5; the match to TRBD1 covers 7 bases. The CDR3 is 16 residues long. Germline V CDR1 and CDR2: MNHEY, SVGAGI. Losses at the gene ends were 4 bases for V and 0 bases for J; bases not matched to a gene: 6. CDR3 amino acids: CASSFAGTDSNQPQHF. The DNA of the CDR3 is TGTGCCAGCAGTTTTGCCGGGACAGATAGCAATCAGCCCCAGCATTTT.

The chain couples TRBV30 to TRBJ2-7; D gene uncertain. This CDR3 contains 17 residues. Trimming shortened V by 0 bases and J by 4 bases, and 22 bases separated the two germline ends. Germline V CDR1 and CDR2: GTSNPN, SVGIG (reference sequence). CDR3 residues: CAWSVRPLAEQRYEQYF. The CDR3 DNA sequence: TGTGCCTGGAGTGTACGGCCCCTGGCGGAGCAGAGGTACGAGCAGTACTTC.

The chain recombines TRBV5-1 with TRBJ2-4; D could derive from TRBD1 or TRBD2 (5 bases each). This CDR3 has 12 residues. Germline assignment: CDR1 SGHRS and CDR2 YFSETQ. The V end lost 0 bases, the J end lost 7 bases, and 5 bases lay between the germline ends. CDR3 residues: CASSLGGNIQYF. The DNA for the CDR3 is TGCGCCAGCAGCTTGGGGGGGAACATTCAGTACTTC.

This chain links TRBV28 with TRBJ1-6; TRBD1 is a possible D gene (6 bases). The germline V gene has CDR1 MDHEN and CDR2 SYDVKM. This CDR3 contains 15 residues. V was trimmed by 6 bases and J by 10 bases, leaving 19 bases between them. The CDR3 here is CASRGATGGRSPLHF. CDR3 DNA: TGTGCCAGCAGGGGAGCGACAGGAGGGAGATCACCCCTCCACTTT.

The chain uses TRBV30 and TRBJ2-2, with D possibly being TRBD1 (6 bases). This CDR3 is 13 amino acids long. Germline assignment: CDR1 GTSNPN and CDR2 SVGIG (reference sequence). V was pared by 8 bases and J by 4 bases, with 14 bases between. CDR3 bases: TGTGCCAGCCCAACAGGGAGCACCGGGGAGCTGTTTTTT. Amino acid sequence: CASPTGSTGELFF.

The chain links TRBV7-2 to TRBJ2-2; 11 bases agree with TRBD2. The CDR3 has 16 residues. CDR1 is SGHTA, CDR2 FQGNSA, per germline. J gave up 6 bases and V 11 bases, and 14 bases lay outside the gene matches. CDR3 amino acids: CASANTGTSGSGELFF. The CDR3 DNA reads TGTGCCTCGGCCAACACCGGGACTAGCGGTTCCGGGGAGCTGTTTTTT.

A note on this clone: Other DNA sequences in the same sample also yield this CDR3. The CDR3 is CSAIGGNTIYF. DNA of the CDR3: TGCAGTGCTATAGGGGGAAACACCATATATTTT. This chain joins TRBV20-1 and TRBJ1-3; D uncertain. The CDR3 is 11 amino acids. Germline V gene sequence: CDR1 DFQATT, CDR2 SNEGSKA (reference sequence). Between the trimmed V and J ends, which lost 4 bases and 4 bases, there was a span of 5 bases.

The chain joins TRBV5-8 to TRBJ2-2; TRBD1 matches at 9 bases. The germline gives CDR1 SGHTS, CDR2 YDEGEE. J was trimmed by 6 bases and V by 5 bases; bases with no gene match: 8. The CDR3 has 15 residues. The CDR3 region is CASSTGTGISGELFF. For the CDR3, the DNA is TGTGCCAGCAGTACCGGGACAGGGATATCCGGGGAGCTGTTTTTT.

This sequence joins TRBV6-6 and TRBJ2-7; TRBD1 matches 8 bases. After removal of 6 bases from V and 5 bases from J, the junction contained 12 bases not matched to a gene. Per the germline V gene, CDR1 is MNHNY and CDR2 is SVGAGI (reference sequence). This CDR3 contains 15 residues. The CDR3 loop reads CASSQQDRARHEQYF. The CDR3 nucleotides read TGTGCCAGCAGCCAACAGGACAGGGCTCGCCACGAGCAGTACTTC.

Only one count was recorded for this clone. This chain links TRBV5-4 with TRBJ1-3, with unresolved D. CDR1 SGHNT and CDR2 YYREEE come from the germline V gene (reference sequence). V was clipped by 7 bases and J by 1 base, with 9 bases between them. The CDR3 is 13 residues long. In nucleotides, the CDR3 is TGTGCCAGCGCGAAGGAGTCTGGAAACACCATATATTTT. Translating gives CASAKESGNTIYF.

The chain combines TRBV6-5 with TRBJ1-1; TRBD1 aligns across 11 bases. CDR1 and CDR2 (germline): MNHEY, SVGAGI. The CDR3 is 15 amino acids. Trimming took 4 bases from V and 5 from J; bases not matched to a gene: 6. CDR3 protein: CASSSRGTGGTEAFF. In DNA, the CDR3 is TGTGCCAGCAGTTCCCGAGGGACAGGGGGAACTGAAGCTTTCTTT.

The sample holds one count of this clone. V is TRBV7-2 and J is TRBJ2-5; D is unresolved. Germline-derived CDR1 and CDR2 are SGHTA and FQGNSA. Between the trimmed V and J ends, which lost 4 bases and 1 base, there was a span of 10 bases. There are 14 residues in the CDR3. The CDR3 nucleotides are TGTGCCAGCAGCTCCTCGACGGTCCAAGAGACCCAGTACTTC. Translation gives CASSSSTVQETQYF.

The chain joins TRBV5-4 to TRBJ2-7, with D tentatively TRBD1 (5 bases). V lost 1 base and J 0 bases, leaving 11 bases between the germline ends. CDR3 length: 15 amino acids. Germline V gene data show CDR1 as SGHNT and CDR2 as YYREEE (reference sequence). CDR3 nucleotide sequence: TGTGCCAGCAGCTTGACAGGCCAGAGCTCCTACGAGCAGTACTTC. This encodes CASSLTGQSSYEQYF. The full variable domain, completed using reference TRBV5-4 and TRBJ2-7, is ETGVTQSPTHLIKTRGQQVTLRCSSQSGHNTVSWYQQALGQGPQFIFQYYREEENGRGNFPPRFSGLQFPNYSSELNVNALELDDSALYLCASSLTGQSSYEQYFGPGTRLTVT.

J is TRBJ2-7 and V is TRBV5-1, with 8 positions matching TRBD1. Germline loops: CDR1 SGHRS, CDR2 YFSETQ. Germline trimming cut 0 bases from V and 1 base from J; bases unmatched to any gene: 3. The CDR3 spans 15 residues. CDR3 sequence (DNA): TGCGCCAGCAGCTTGGGTCGACAGGGGTCCTACGAGCAGTACTTC. This translates into CASSLGRQGSYEQYF.

About this clone: The sample holds other DNA sequences that translate to the same CDR3. The V call is TRBV30, the J call TRBJ2-5, with D uncertain. The V end was cut by 0 bases, the J end by 5 bases, with 7 bases between. CDR3 length: 12 residues. CDR1 is GTSNPN and CDR2 is SVGIG in the germline V gene (reference sequence). The CDR3 nucleotides are TGTGCCTGGAGTGTACTGAGGGAGACCCAGTACTTC. Protein: CAWSVLRETQYF.

For the CDR3, the DNA is TGCAGCGTGGACGCAGCGAACACCGGGGAGCTGTTTTTT. Translation gives CSVDAANTGELFF. The chain joins TRBV29-1 to TRBJ2-2, with D unclear. Germline V gene lookup returns CDR1 SQVTM and CDR2 ANQGSEA. This CDR3 spans 13 amino acids. The V end lost 6 bases, the J end lost 0 bases, and 8 bases lay between the germline ends.

Of note for this clone: The sample carries other DNA sequences with the same CDR3. This rearrangement joins TRBV18 to TRBJ2-6; D uncertain. Between the trimmed V and J ends, which lost 0 bases and 0 bases, there was a span of 3 bases. The CDR3 runs to 15 residues. Germline CDR1 is KGHSH and CDR2 is LQKENI. The CDR3 loop is CASSPPASGANVLTF. In DNA form, the CDR3 reads TGTGCCAGCTCACCACCAGCCTCTGGGGCCAACGTCCTGACTTTC.

In DNA, the CDR3 is TGTGCCTGGTCCCACCGGGACAGCGAAAAACTGTTTTTT. Translating gives CAWSHRDSEKLFF. The J gene is TRBJ1-4, the V gene TRBV30; 7 bases agree with TRBD1. CDR1 is GTSNPN and CDR2 is SVGIG in the germline V gene (reference sequence). V lost 5 bases and J lost 8; bases outside the gene matches: 8. The CDR3 consists of 13 residues.

With regard to this clone: Other DNA sequences in this sample translate to the same CDR3. The chain couples TRBV6-5 to TRBJ1-2; D unresolved. The CDR3 totals 12 residues. V was trimmed by 0 bases and J by 7 bases, leaving 6 bases between them. Germline assignment: CDR1 MNHEY and CDR2 SVGAGI. The CDR3 region has the DNA TGTGCCAGCAGTTACTCCGGAGGTGGCTACACCTTC. This codes for CASSYSGGGYTF.